These 16 T cell receptor beta chains were all obtained from the same sample, sequenced in a study of cytomegalovirus exposure and HLA in healthy donors. PCR was performed using 60 Vbeta and 13 Jbeta primers. Libraries were prepared by immunoSEQ multiplex PCR; TCRdb keeps only in-frame clonotypes and omits some of them. Of 120,000 to 150,000 clones listed, around three quarters were seen once; the top ten hold approximately 6.9%. The sequencing input was PBMCs. The source of these receptors is a woman between 35 and 50 years old in good health and CMV-seropositive.

CDR3 bases: TGTGCCAGTAGTATGTCACAGGGCTTAGCGGGTAATCAGCCCCAGCATTTT. It specifies CASSMSQGLAGNQPQHF. The chain joins TRBV19 to TRBJ1-5; TRBD1 is a possible D gene (6 bases). Trimming cost V 3 bases and J 4 bases, with 19 bases left between them. The CDR3 is 17 amino acids. Per the germline V gene, CDR1 is LNHDA and CDR2 is SQIVND (reference sequence).

The rearrangement uses TRBV19 and TRBJ2-3; the match to TRBD2 covers 11 bases. Germline values: CDR1 LNHDA, CDR2 SQIVND (reference sequence). V lost 5 bases to trimming and J lost 4 bases; unmatched junction nucleotides: 8. The CDR3 contains 16 residues. CDR3 coding DNA: TGTGCCAGTAGTGGGGAACTAGCGGGGGCGTCAGATACGCAGTATTTT. Translated: CASSGELAGASDTQYF. The whole variable domain, filled in from reference TRBV19 and TRBJ2-3, reads DGGITQSPKYLFRKEGQNVTLSCEQNLNHDAMYWYRQDPGQGLRLIYYSQIVNDFQKGDIAEGYSVSREKKESFPLTVTSAQKNPTAFYLCASSGELAGASDTQYFGPGTRLTVL.

V is TRBV2 and J is TRBJ2-5, with 11 bases that match TRBD2. Trimming took 9 bases from V and 4 from J; bases not matched to a gene: 7. The CDR3 is 14 residues long. The germline CDR1 and CDR2 sequences are SNHLY and FYNNEI. DNA for the CDR3: TGTGCCAGTAGCGGGGGGGCGGTGGTAGAGACCCAGTACTTC. This codes for CASSGGAVVETQYF.

Here the CDR3 DNA reads TGCGCCAGCAGCCCTACTAGCGGGGTCTACGAGCAGTACTTC. Its translation: CASSPTSGVYEQYF. This sequence joins TRBV5-1 and TRBJ2-7, with 10 bases matching TRBD2. Germline CDR1 is SGHRS and CDR2 is YFSETQ. Losses at the gene ends were 4 bases for V and 3 bases for J; bases not matched to a gene: 4. This CDR3 is 14 amino acids long.

This sequence joins TRBV19 and TRBJ1-3; TRBD1 matches at 8 bases. The CDR3 length is 16 residues. The V and J ends lost 9 bases and 10 bases, in that order; junction bases with no gene match: 20. From germline, CDR1 is LNHDA and CDR2 SQIVND (reference sequence). The CDR3 nucleotides are TGTGCCAGCGGGGACAGGTCTTATACTCTGGGGAAGACCATATATTTT. Amino acid sequence: CASGDRSYTLGKTIYF. Supplemented by reference TRBV19 and TRBJ1-3, the full variable domain reads DGGITQSPKYLFRKEGQNVTLSCEQNLNHDAMYWYRQDPGQGLRLIYYSQIVNDFQKGDIAEGYSVSREKKESFPLTVTSAQKNPTAFYLCASGDRSYTLGKTIYFGEGSWLTVV.

This chain joins TRBV28 and TRBJ1-2, with 7 bases matching TRBD1. CDR3 length equals 14 residues. Trimming took 4 bases from V and 9 from J; bases not matched to a gene: 11. Germline V CDR1 and CDR2: MDHEN, SYDVKM. CDR3 loop: CASSSSTGTWSYTF. Here the CDR3 DNA reads TGTGCCAGCAGTTCCTCGACAGGGACTTGGAGCTACACCTTC.

This chain uses TRBV4-1 with TRBJ2-3; 11 bases agree with TRBD2. CDR1 is MGHRA, CDR2 YSYEKL, per germline. Trimming took 0 bases from V and 0 from J; bases not matched to a gene: 5. There are 18 residues in the CDR3. The CDR3 bases are TGCGCCAGCAGCCAAGATAGCGGGGGGGCCGTAAGCACAGATACGCAGTATTTT. This sequence encodes CASSQDSGGAVSTDTQYF.

V usage is TRBV5-6 and J usage is TRBJ1-4; D not resolved. This CDR3 has 16 residues. V was pared by 0 bases and J by 0 bases, with 9 bases between. The germline gives CDR1 SGHDT, CDR2 YYEEEE. The CDR3 DNA sequence: TGTGCCAGCAGCTTGGGGCACCTTGCAACTAATGAAAAACTGTTTTTT. Amino acid sequence: CASSLGHLATNEKLFF.

V gene TRBV14 combines with J gene TRBJ1-1; TRBD1 matches 7 bases. The CDR3 length is 13 residues. V shed 10 bases and J 1 base; nucleotides not matched to a gene: 6. Germline values: CDR1 SGHDN, CDR2 FVKESK. The DNA for the CDR3 is TGTGCCACCCAGACAGGGAAGAACACTGAAGCTTTCTTT. Translation gives CATQTGKNTEAFF.

The rearrangement links TRBV28 to TRBJ1-2; no firm D call. The CDR3 contains 15 residues. V lost 1 base and J lost 2, with 11 bases in between. Germline CDR1 MDHEN, CDR2 SYDVKM. The CDR3 loop reads CASSLYAGSNYGYTF. For the CDR3, the DNA is TGTGCCAGCAGTTTATATGCAGGCTCAAACTATGGCTACACCTTC.

The rearrangement uses TRBV7-7 and TRBJ2-3; D possibly corresponds to TRBD2 (6 bases). V lost 2 bases, J lost 11 bases, and 23 bases lay in between. The CDR3 consists of 16 residues. Germline CDR1 is SSHAT and CDR2 is FNYEAQ (reference sequence). The CDR3 region is CASSLWGVHRYHLQYF. The DNA for the CDR3 is TGTGCCAGCAGCTTATGGGGGGTTCACAGGTATCATTTGCAGTATTTT. Drawing the rest from reference TRBV7-7 and TRBJ2-3, the complete variable domain is GAGVSQSPRYKVTKRGQDVTLRCDPISSHATLYWYQQALGQGPEFLTYFNYEAQPDKSGLPSDRFSAERPEGSISTLTIQRTEQRDSAMYRCASSLWGVHRYHLQYFGPGTRLTVL.

The chain has TRBV2 and TRBJ2-3; tentatively, D is TRBD1 (7 bases). CDR3 length: 14 residues. Trimming shortened V by 6 bases and J by 2 bases, and 12 bases separated the two germline ends. The germline V gene has CDR1 SNHLY and CDR2 FYNNEI. As DNA, the CDR3 is TGTGCCAGCAGGGGGGGACAGTTCACAGATACGCAGTATTTT. Translation gives CASRGGQFTDTQYF. The full variable domain, in which reference TRBV2 and TRBJ2-3 provide the parts outside the CDR3, is EPEVTQTPSHQVTQMGQEVILRCVPISNHLYFYWYRQILGQKVEFLVSFYNNEISEKSEIFDDQFSVERPDGSNFTLKIRSTKLEDSAMYFCASRGGQFTDTQYFGPGTRLTVL.

The DNA for the CDR3 is TGTGCCAGCAGTGGCCAGGCCACAGATACGCAGTATTTT. This codes for CASSGQATDTQYF. The chain couples TRBV2 to TRBJ2-3; the D is unclear. The ends were cut back, 4 bases at V and 2 bases at J, with 7 bases in the middle. Germline V CDR1 and CDR2: SNHLY, FYNNEI. There are 13 residues in the CDR3.

V usage is TRBV15 and J usage is TRBJ2-1, with D tentatively TRBD2 (6 bases). V was shortened by 0 bases and J by 7 bases, with 13 bases between the two germline ends. From germline, CDR1 is LNHNV and CDR2 YYDKDF (reference sequence). The CDR3 is made up of 15 amino acids. CDR3 residues: CATSRERGGWNEQFF. The CDR3 region has the DNA TGTGCCACCAGCAGAGAAAGGGGAGGTTGGAATGAGCAGTTCTTC.

This rearrangement joins TRBV30 to TRBJ1-4; D might be TRBD1 (6 bases). There are 14 residues in the CDR3. V was pared by 4 bases and J by 4 bases, with 13 bases between. CDR1 and CDR2 from the germline V gene are GTSNPN and SVGIG (reference sequence). The CDR3 DNA reads as TGTGCCTGGACCCAGGACAGCTATAATGAAAAACTGTTTTTT. Translated: CAWTQDSYNEKLFF.

The chain joins TRBV6-6 to TRBJ1-2; no clear D. Trimming left V 0 bases short and J 5 bases short, with 4 bases between. This CDR3 region has 12 residues. Germline-derived CDR1 and CDR2 are MNHNY and SVGAGI (reference sequence). The CDR3 coding sequence is TGTGCCAGCAGTTACTCCCCTTATGGCTACACCTTC. This gives the protein CASSYSPYGYTF.